This T cell receptor (beta chain) was sequenced for a study of T-cell memory formation after mild COVID-19. The germline gives CDR1 SGHVS, CDR2 FNYEAQ. The CDR3 is 14 residues long. Trimming removed 5 bases at V and 5 bases at J, with 14 bases between. This clonotype was counted a few times. Its antigen is unidentified. Overall study results and limits: Day 15 to 85 contracting clones showed balanced CD4/CD8; later expanders leaned CD4+.

In TCRdb, the 5' RACE reads were re-called with MiXCR into one record per CDR3 protein. The sample carries some 600,000 distinct CDR3 sequences, around a sixth recorded once. V usage is TRBV7-6 and J usage is TRBJ2-3, with D unresolved. Material: PBMCs or a T cell subset sorted from them (not recorded which). The TCR comes from an adult woman who had mild COVID-19 (a few samples of this study predate the infection). Cell type and time point are not known. The CDR3 reads CASSEEALEDTQYF. The DNA for the CDR3 is TGTGCCAGCAGCGAAGAGGCGTTGGAAGATACGCAGTATTTT.